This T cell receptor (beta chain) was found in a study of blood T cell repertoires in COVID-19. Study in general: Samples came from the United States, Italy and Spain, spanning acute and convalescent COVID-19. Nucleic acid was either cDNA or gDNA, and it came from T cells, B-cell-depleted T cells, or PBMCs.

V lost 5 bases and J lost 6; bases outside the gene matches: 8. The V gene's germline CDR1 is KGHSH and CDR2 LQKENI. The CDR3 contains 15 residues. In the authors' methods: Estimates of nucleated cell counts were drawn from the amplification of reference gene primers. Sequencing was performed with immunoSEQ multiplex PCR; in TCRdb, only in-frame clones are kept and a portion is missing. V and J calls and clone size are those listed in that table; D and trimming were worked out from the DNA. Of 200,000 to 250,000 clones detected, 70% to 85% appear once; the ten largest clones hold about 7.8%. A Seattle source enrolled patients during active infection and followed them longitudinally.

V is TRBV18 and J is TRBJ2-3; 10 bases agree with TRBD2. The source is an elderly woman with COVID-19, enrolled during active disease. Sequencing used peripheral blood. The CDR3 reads CASSTTSGMEDTQYF. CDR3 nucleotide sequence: TGTGCCAGCTCAACCACTAGCGGGATGGAGGATACGCAGTATTTT.